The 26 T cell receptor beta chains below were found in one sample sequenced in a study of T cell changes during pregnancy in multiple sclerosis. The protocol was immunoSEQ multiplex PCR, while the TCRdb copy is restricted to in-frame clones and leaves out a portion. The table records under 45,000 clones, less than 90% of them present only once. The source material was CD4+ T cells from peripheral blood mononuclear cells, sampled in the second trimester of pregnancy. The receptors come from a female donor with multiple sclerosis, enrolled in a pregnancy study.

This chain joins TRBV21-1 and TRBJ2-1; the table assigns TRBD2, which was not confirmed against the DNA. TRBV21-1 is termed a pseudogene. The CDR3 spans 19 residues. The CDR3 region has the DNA TGTGCCAGCAGCAAAGCGGTCAAGAGGCGGACTAGCGGGAAGAATGAGCAGTTCTTC. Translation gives CASSKAVKRRTSGKNEQFF.

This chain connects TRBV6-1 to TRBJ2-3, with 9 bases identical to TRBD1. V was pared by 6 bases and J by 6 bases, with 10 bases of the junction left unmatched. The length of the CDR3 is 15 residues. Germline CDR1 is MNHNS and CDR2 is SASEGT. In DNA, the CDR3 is TGTGCCAGCAGAGCCGGGACAGGGCCTTGGGATACGCAGTATTTT. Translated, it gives CASRAGTGPWDTQYF.

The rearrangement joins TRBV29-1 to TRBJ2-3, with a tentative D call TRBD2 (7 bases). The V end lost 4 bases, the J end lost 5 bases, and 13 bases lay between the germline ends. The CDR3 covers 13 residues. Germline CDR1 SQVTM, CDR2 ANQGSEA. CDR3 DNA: TGCAGCGTTGGGCAGGGAGGGGGAGATACGCAGTATTTT. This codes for CSVGQGGGDTQYF.

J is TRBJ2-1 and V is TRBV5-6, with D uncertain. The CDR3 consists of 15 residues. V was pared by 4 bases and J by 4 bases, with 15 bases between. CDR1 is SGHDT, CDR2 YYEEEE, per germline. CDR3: CASSQSRVTYNEQFF. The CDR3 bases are TGTGCCAGCAGCCAAAGCCGCGTAACTTACAATGAGCAGTTCTTC.

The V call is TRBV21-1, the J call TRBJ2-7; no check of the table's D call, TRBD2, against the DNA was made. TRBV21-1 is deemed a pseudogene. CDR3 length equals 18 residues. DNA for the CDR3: TGTGCCAGCAGTCCCGGACAGGGGCGGACTAGCGGGTCTTACGAGCAGTACTTC. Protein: CASSPGQGRTSGSYEQYF.

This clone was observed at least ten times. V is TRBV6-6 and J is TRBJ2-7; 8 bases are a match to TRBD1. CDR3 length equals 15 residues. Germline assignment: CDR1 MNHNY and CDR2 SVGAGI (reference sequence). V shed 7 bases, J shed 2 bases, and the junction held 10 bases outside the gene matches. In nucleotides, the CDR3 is TGTGCCAGCACCAACTCCGGGACAGGTCCCTACGAGCAGTACTTC. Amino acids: CASTNSGTGPYEQYF.

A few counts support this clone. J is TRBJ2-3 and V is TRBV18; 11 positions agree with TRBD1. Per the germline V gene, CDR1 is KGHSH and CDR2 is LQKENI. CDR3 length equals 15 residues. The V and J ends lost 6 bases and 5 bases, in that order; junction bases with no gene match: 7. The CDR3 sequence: CASSPGQGEKDTQYF. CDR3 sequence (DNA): TGTGCCAGCTCTCCGGGACAGGGGGAGAAAGATACGCAGTATTTT.

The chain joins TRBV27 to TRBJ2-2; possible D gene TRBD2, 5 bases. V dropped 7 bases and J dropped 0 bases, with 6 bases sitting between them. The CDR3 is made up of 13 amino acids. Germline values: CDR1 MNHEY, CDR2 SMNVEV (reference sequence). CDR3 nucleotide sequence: TGTGCCAGCAAGCGGTCGAACACCGGGGAGCTGTTTTTT. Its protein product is CASKRSNTGELFF.

In DNA, the CDR3 is TGTGCCAGCAGCTTGGGACCTAGCGGTACCACAGATACGCAGTATTTT. Protein sequence: CASSLGPSGTTDTQYF. The chain is built from TRBV7-3 and TRBJ2-3; 7 nucleotides agree with TRBD2. Trimming took 3 bases from V and 2 from J; bases not matched to a gene: 8. From germline, CDR1 is SGHTA and CDR2 FQGTGA. The CDR3 runs 16 residues. The whole variable domain, filled in from reference TRBV7-3 and TRBJ2-3, reads GAGVSQTPSNKVTEKGKYVELRCDPISGHTALYWYRQSLGQGPEFLIYFQGTGAADDSGLPNDRFFAVRPEGSVSTLKIQRTERGDSAVYLCASSLGPSGTTDTQYFGPGTRLTVL.

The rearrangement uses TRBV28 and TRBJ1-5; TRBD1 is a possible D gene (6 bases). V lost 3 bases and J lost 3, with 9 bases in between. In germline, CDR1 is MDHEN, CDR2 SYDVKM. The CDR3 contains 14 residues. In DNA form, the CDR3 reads TGTGCCAGCAGTTTCGCAGGGGTCAATCAGCCCCAGCATTTT. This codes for CASSFAGVNQPQHF.

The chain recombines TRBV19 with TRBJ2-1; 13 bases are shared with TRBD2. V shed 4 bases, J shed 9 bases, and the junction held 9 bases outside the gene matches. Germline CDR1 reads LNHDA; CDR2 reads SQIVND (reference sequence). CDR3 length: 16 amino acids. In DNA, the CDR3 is TGTGCCAGTAGTAGACCCCGGACTAGCGGGAGTATTGAGCAGTTCTTC. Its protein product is CASSRPRTSGSIEQFF. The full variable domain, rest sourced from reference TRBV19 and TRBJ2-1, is DGGITQSPKYLFRKEGQNVTLSCEQNLNHDAMYWYRQDPGQGLRLIYYSQIVNDFQKGDIAEGYSVSREKKESFPLTVTSAQKNPTAFYLCASSRPRTSGSIEQFFGPGTRLTVL.

The DNA for the CDR3 is TGTGCCAGCAGTGTGGGGACATGGTACGAGCAGTACTTC. It yields the protein CASSVGTWYEQYF. The V and J genes are TRBV2 and TRBJ2-7, with a tentative D call TRBD1 (6 bases). The length of the CDR3 is 13 residues. The germline V gene encodes CDR1 SNHLY and CDR2 FYNNEI. Deletions cut 4 bases from V and 4 bases from J, with 11 bases between.

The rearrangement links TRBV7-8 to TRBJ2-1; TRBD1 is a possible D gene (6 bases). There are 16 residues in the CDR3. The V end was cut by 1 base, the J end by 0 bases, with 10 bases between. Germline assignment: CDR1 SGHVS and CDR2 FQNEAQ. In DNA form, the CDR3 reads TGTGCCAGCAGCTTAGGGGGACATTTCTCCTACAATGAGCAGTTCTTC. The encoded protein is CASSLGGHFSYNEQFF. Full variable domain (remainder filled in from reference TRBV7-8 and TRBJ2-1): GAGVSQSPRYKVAKRGQDVALRCDPISGHVSLFWYQQALGQGPEFLTYFQNEAQLDKSGLPSDRFFAERPEGSVSTLKIQRTQQEDSAVYLCASSLGGHFSYNEQFFGPGTRLTVL.

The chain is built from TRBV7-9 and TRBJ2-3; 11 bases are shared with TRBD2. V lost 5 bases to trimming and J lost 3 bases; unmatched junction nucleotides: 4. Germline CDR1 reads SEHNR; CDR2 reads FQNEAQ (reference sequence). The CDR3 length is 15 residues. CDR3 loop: CASSRASGRTDTQYF. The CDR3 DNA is TGTGCCAGCAGCAGAGCTAGCGGGAGGACAGATACGCAGTATTTT.

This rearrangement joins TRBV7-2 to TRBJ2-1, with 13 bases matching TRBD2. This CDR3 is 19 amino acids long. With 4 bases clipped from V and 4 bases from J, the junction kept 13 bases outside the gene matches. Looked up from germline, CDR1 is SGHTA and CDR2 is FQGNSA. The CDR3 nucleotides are TGTGCCAGCAGCTCACCATCCTCCGGGACTAGCGGGAATTACAATGAGCAGTTCTTC. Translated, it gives CASSSPSSGTSGNYNEQFF.

CDR3 loop: CSVRGGWEQYEQYF. The CDR3 coding sequence is TGCAGCGTTCGAGGTGGGTGGGAGCAATACGAGCAGTACTTC. V gene TRBV29-1 combines with J gene TRBJ2-7, with TRBD2 as a possible D gene (5 bases). V shed 5 bases and J shed 4 bases, with 18 bases lying between them. Germline assignment: CDR1 SQVTM and CDR2 ANQGSEA. The CDR3 covers 14 residues.

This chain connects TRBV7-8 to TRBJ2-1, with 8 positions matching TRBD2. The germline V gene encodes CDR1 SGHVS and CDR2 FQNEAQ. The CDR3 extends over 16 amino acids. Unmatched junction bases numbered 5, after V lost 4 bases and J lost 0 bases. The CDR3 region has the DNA TGTGCCAGCAGCTCCTTTAGCGGGATCTCCTACAATGAGCAGTTCTTC. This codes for CASSSFSGISYNEQFF.

This CDR3 reads CASSPGLAVVYEQYF. The CDR3 DNA reads TGCGCCAGCAGCCCGGGACTAGCGGTTGTTTACGAGCAGTACTTC. The genes are TRBV5-1 and TRBJ2-7; TRBD2 matches 11 bases. The CDR3 runs 15 residues. The trim removed 4 bases at V and 4 bases at J, leaving 7 bases unmatched. Germline V CDR1 and CDR2: SGHRS, YFSETQ.

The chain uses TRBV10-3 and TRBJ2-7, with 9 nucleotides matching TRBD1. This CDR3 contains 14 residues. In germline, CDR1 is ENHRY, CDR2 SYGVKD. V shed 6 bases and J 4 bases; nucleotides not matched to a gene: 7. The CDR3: CAIRQGAGSYEQYF. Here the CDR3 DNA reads TGTGCCATCAGACAGGGGGCGGGTTCATACGAGCAGTACTTC.

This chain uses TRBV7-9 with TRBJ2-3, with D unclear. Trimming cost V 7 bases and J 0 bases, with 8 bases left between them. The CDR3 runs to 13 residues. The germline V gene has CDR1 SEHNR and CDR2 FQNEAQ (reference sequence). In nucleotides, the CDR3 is TGTGCCAGCACCCTTACTAGCACAGATACGCAGTATTTT. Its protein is CASTLTSTDTQYF. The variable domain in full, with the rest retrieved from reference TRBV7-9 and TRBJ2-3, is DTGVSQNPRHKITKRGQNVTFRCDPISEHNRLYWYRQTLGQGPEFLTYFQNEAQLEKSRLLSDRFSAERPKGSFSTLEIQRTEQGDSAMYLCASTLTSTDTQYFGPGTRLTVL.

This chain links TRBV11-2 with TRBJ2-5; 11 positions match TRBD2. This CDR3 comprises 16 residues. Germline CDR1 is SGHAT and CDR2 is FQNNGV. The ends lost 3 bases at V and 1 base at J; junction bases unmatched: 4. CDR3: CASSFLTSGTQETQYF. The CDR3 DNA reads TGTGCCAGCAGCTTCTTGACTAGCGGGACCCAAGAGACCCAGTACTTC.

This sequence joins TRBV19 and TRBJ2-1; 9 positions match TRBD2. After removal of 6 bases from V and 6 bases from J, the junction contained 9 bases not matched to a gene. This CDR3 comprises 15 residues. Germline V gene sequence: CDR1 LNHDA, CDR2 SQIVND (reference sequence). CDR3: CASRAGGALVNEQFF. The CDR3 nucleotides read TGTGCCAGTAGAGCGGGAGGCGCGCTGGTCAATGAGCAGTTCTTC. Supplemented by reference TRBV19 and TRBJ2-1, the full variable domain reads DGGITQSPKYLFRKEGQNVTLSCEQNLNHDAMYWYRQDPGQGLRLIYYSQIVNDFQKGDIAEGYSVSREKKESFPLTVTSAQKNPTAFYLCASRAGGALVNEQFFGPGTRLTVL.

The CDR3 coding sequence is TGTGCCAGCAGTCCCGCGACGGCGGGAGACACAGATACGCAGTATTTT. Protein sequence: CASSPATAGDTDTQYF. The V call is TRBV28, the J call TRBJ2-3; 7 positions match TRBD2. Germline V gene data show CDR1 as MDHEN and CDR2 as SYDVKM. The J segment lost 2 bases and the V segment lost 5 bases, leaving 10 bases of the junction unmatched. The CDR3 loop spans 16 amino acids.

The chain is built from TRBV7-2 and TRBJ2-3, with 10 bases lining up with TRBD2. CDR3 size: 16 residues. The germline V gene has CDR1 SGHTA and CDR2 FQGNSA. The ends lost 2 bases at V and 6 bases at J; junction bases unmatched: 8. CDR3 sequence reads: CASSLLSSGRADTQYF. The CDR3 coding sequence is TGTGCCAGCAGCTTATTGTCGAGCGGGAGGGCCGATACGCAGTATTTT. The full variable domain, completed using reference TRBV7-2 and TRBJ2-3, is GAGVSQSPSNKVTEKGKDVELRCDPISGHTALYWYRQSLGQGLEFLIYFQGNSAPDKSGLPSDRFSAERTGGSVSTLTIQRTQQEDSAVYLCASSLLSSGRADTQYFGPGTRLTVL.

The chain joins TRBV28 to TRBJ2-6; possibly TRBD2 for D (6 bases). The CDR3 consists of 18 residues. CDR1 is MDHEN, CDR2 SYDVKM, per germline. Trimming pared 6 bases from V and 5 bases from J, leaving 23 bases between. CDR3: CASRSGTLAHLRANVLTF. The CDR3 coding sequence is TGTGCCAGCAGATCCGGGACTCTAGCTCATTTAAGGGCCAACGTCCTGACTTTC.

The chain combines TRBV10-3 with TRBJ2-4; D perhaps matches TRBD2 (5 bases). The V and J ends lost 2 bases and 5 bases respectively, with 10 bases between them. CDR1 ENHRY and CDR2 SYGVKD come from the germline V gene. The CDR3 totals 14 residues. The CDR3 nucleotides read TGTGCCATCAGTGAGGGGGAGTTGGAAAACATTCAGTACTTC. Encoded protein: CAISEGELENIQYF.